One and the same sample provided the 20 T cell receptor beta chains below, sequenced in a study of Tregs in tolerant kidney transplant recipients. Clones were sequenced by immunoSEQ multiplex PCR, and TCRdb holds only the in-frame ones, with some missing. The sample includes approximately 260,000 clones, roughly 84% of them seen just once. Material: CD4+ T cells from blood. The receptors were sampled from a human donor in good health.

This clone came up once. The rearrangement uses TRBV19 and TRBJ1-1, with 7 bases fitting TRBD1. CDR1 is LNHDA, CDR2 SQIVND, per germline (reference sequence). Trimming cost V 4 bases and J 4 bases; bases outside gene matches: 6. The CDR3 has 14 amino acids. The CDR3 sequence is CASSSAGGGTEAFF. CDR3 nucleotides: TGTGCCAGTAGTAGCGCAGGGGGGGGCACTGAAGCTTTCTTT.

The chain uses TRBV5-1 and TRBJ2-7, with D maybe TRBD1 (5 bases). Germline V gene lookup returns CDR1 SGHRS and CDR2 YFSETQ. The CDR3 extends over 14 amino acids. V lost 2 bases and J lost 6, with 15 bases in between. The CDR3 nucleotides read TGCGCCAGCAGCTTTCAGGGCCAAGGTGTCGAGCAGTACTTC. It yields the protein CASSFQGQGVEQYF.

V usage is TRBV18 and J usage is TRBJ2-2; D may be TRBD1 or TRBD2 (6 bases each). CDR1 and CDR2 from the germline V gene are KGHSH and LQKENI. This CDR3 has 15 amino acids. Trimming removed 1 base from V and 4 bases from J, with 10 bases in between. CDR3 region: CASSPLEGGTGELFF. The CDR3 DNA sequence: TGTGCCAGCTCACCACTTGAGGGGGGCACCGGGGAGCTGTTTTTT.

The genes are TRBV10-3 and TRBJ1-1; no clear D gene. V lost 3 bases and J lost 5, with 10 bases in between. The CDR3 covers 13 residues. CDR1 and CDR2 from the germline V gene are ENHRY and SYGVKD. The CDR3 region has the DNA TGTGCCATCAGTGACCTAACCGGAACTGAAGCTTTCTTT. As protein: CAISDLTGTEAFF.

V and J are TRBV29-1 and TRBJ1-1, with 9 positions matching TRBD1. This CDR3 contains 12 residues. The germline V gene has CDR1 SQVTM and CDR2 ANQGSEA. V shed 7 bases and J 3 bases; nucleotides not matched to a gene: 3. Here the CDR3 reads CSAGTGHTEAFF. The CDR3 nucleotides are TGCAGCGCGGGGACAGGGCACACTGAAGCTTTCTTT.

This clone has more than one count but fewer than ten. The chain couples TRBV5-6 to TRBJ2-7; 12 nucleotides match TRBD2. The CDR3 loop spans 17 amino acids. Trimming took 4 bases from V and 1 from J; bases not matched to a gene: 9. Germline V lookup: CDR1 SGHDT, CDR2 YYEEEE. The CDR3 reads CASSSLRTSGMSYEQYF. CDR3 nucleotides: TGTGCCAGCAGCAGCCTTCGGACTAGCGGGATGTCCTACGAGCAGTACTTC.

This chain uses TRBV7-2 with TRBJ2-7, with 8 bases fitting TRBD2. Germline trimming cut 1 base from V and 3 bases from J; bases unmatched to any gene: 8. The germline gives CDR1 SGHTA, CDR2 FQGNSA. CDR3 length equals 16 residues. The CDR3 region has the DNA TGTGCCAGCAGCTTAGTGGCGCTTGCGGGAGGCTACGAGCAGTACTTC. It yields the protein CASSLVALAGGYEQYF.

There are a few counts of this clone. The chain has TRBV2 and TRBJ2-7; TRBD1 aligns across 9 bases. This CDR3 region has 14 residues. Germline CDR1 is SNHLY and CDR2 is FYNNEI. V shed 5 bases and J 2 bases; nucleotides not matched to a gene: 4. In nucleotides, the CDR3 is TGTGCCAGCAGTCTCACAGGGGGCACCTACGAGCAGTACTTC. It translates to CASSLTGGTYEQYF.

This chain uses TRBV7-3 with TRBJ2-7; D tentatively fits TRBD1 or TRBD2 (5 bases each). The germline V gene has CDR1 SGHTA and CDR2 FQGTGA. The length of the CDR3 is 13 residues. V lost 5 bases, J lost 6 bases, and 14 bases lay in between. The CDR3 nucleotides are TGTGCCAGCAGCATAGGGGACGGGTCCGAGCAGTACTTC. Translation gives CASSIGDGSEQYF.

This chain connects TRBV29-1 to TRBJ1-2, with D uncertain. Germline CDR1 and CDR2: SQVTM and ANQGSEA. The V end lost 6 bases, the J end lost 4 bases, and 12 bases lay between the germline ends. This CDR3 is built from 12 residues. CDR3 region: CSVSGGSYGYTF. The CDR3, as DNA: TGCAGCGTGAGTGGAGGTAGCTATGGCTACACCTTC.

The CDR3 reads CASSFEQGNSPLHF. The DNA for the CDR3 is TGCGCCAGCAGCTTTGAGCAGGGAAATTCACCCCTCCACTTT. V and J are TRBV5-1 and TRBJ1-6; D is possibly TRBD1 (5 bases). Germline assignment: CDR1 SGHRS and CDR2 YFSETQ. The CDR3 has 14 amino acids. Trimming took 2 bases from V and 7 from J, leaving 10 bases between them. Full variable domain (missing parts from reference TRBV5-1 and TRBJ1-6): KAGVTQTPRYLIKTRGQQVTLSCSPISGHRSVSWYQQTPGQGLQFLFEYFSETQRNKGNFPGRFSGRQFSNSRSEMNVSTLELGDSALYLCASSFEQGNSPLHFGNGTRLTVT.

The chain uses TRBV5-1 and TRBJ1-2; a weak D match, TRBD1 (6 bases). V shed 4 bases and J shed 6 bases, with 16 bases lying between them. Germline V lookup: CDR1 SGHRS, CDR2 YFSETQ. This CDR3 spans 14 amino acids. CDR3 in amino acids: CASSPDQGRDGYTF. The DNA for the CDR3 is TGCGCCAGCAGCCCGGACCAGGGGCGCGATGGCTACACCTTC. Filled out from reference TRBV5-1 and TRBJ1-2, the complete variable domain reads KAGVTQTPRYLIKTRGQQVTLSCSPISGHRSVSWYQQTPGQGLQFLFEYFSETQRNKGNFPGRFSGRQFSNSRSEMNVSTLELGDSALYLCASSPDQGRDGYTFGSGTRLTVV.

The CDR3 DNA reads TGTGCCAGCAGTGAAATTGGCAGGGTCTATGGCTACACCTTC. Translation: CASSEIGRVYGYTF. V is TRBV6-1 and J is TRBJ1-2; the D gene is possibly TRBD1 (5 bases). Per the germline V gene, CDR1 is MNHNS and CDR2 is SASEGT. The CDR3 runs to 14 residues. Trimming cost V 2 bases and J 4 bases, with 11 bases left between them.

A remark on this clone: The identical CDR3 is also encoded by other nucleotide sequences in the sample. The gene calls are TRBV9 and TRBJ1-5; D gene ambiguous. The CDR3 covers 14 residues. With 0 bases removed from V and 4 bases from J, the gap between germline ends came to 8 bases. Germline values: CDR1 SGDLS, CDR2 YYNGEE. As DNA, the CDR3 is TGTGCCAGCAGCGTAGGAGGAGGGAATCAGCCCCAGCATTTT. Translation: CASSVGGGNQPQHF.

The genes are TRBV2 and TRBJ1-2, with D maybe TRBD1 (5 bases). CDR3 size: 13 residues. V lost 8 bases and J 4 bases, leaving 14 bases between the germline ends. Germline V lookup: CDR1 SNHLY, CDR2 FYNNEI. The chain's CDR3 is CASSPSQGYGYTF. The CDR3 nucleotides are TGTGCCAGCTCCCCTTCTCAGGGCTATGGCTACACCTTC.

CDR3 region: CASSEEGRYQPQHF. In DNA, the CDR3 is TGTGCCAGCAGTGAAGAGGGCAGGTACCAGCCCCAGCATTTT. The V and J genes are TRBV2 and TRBJ1-5; D unresolved. The CDR3 has 14 amino acids. V was clipped by 1 base and J by 7 bases, with 11 bases between them. The germline V gene encodes CDR1 SNHLY and CDR2 FYNNEI.

The chain employs TRBV7-9 and TRBJ2-2; D is perhaps TRBD1 or TRBD2 (5 bases each). Germline V gene sequence: CDR1 SEHNR, CDR2 FQNEAQ (reference sequence). Trimming cost V 2 bases and J 6 bases, with 10 bases left between them. The length of the CDR3 is 14 residues. The CDR3 DNA follows: TGTGCCAGCAGCTTACGAGGGGTCGCCGGGGAGCTGTTTTTT. It encodes CASSLRGVAGELFF.

The V gene is TRBV6-1, the J gene TRBJ2-7, with 8 positions matching TRBD1. J lost 0 bases, V lost 7 bases, and 5 bases had no gene match. CDR1 and CDR2 from the germline V gene are MNHNS and SASEGT. The CDR3 length is 14 residues. Here the CDR3 reads CASKGQVSSYEQYF. The DNA for the CDR3 is TGTGCCAGCAAGGGACAGGTCTCCTCCTACGAGCAGTACTTC.

The chain combines TRBV30 with TRBJ1-3; D is unclear. V lost 2 bases and J lost 1, with 12 bases in between. This CDR3 region has 15 residues. Germline assignment: CDR1 GTSNPN and CDR2 SVGIG (reference sequence). CDR3 in amino acids: CAWSRARGSGNTIYF. The CDR3 nucleotides read TGTGCCTGGAGTAGGGCCCGAGGATCTGGAAACACCATATATTTT.

V usage is TRBV6-5 and J usage is TRBJ2-1; TRBD1 aligns across 10 bases. The CDR3 totals 15 residues. The germline CDR1 and CDR2 sequences are MNHEY and SVGAGI. V shed 6 bases, J shed 6 bases, and the junction held 8 bases outside the gene matches. This CDR3 is CASRKPGQGGNEQFF. The DNA of the CDR3 is TGTGCCAGCAGAAAACCCGGACAGGGGGGCAATGAGCAGTTCTTC.